This T cell receptor beta chain was found in a study of monozygotic twins with inflammatory bowel disease. Reanalyzing the 5' RACE reads, TCRdb keeps one entry per CDR3 protein, without DNA. The sample's table shows 150,000 to 200,000 distinct CDR3 sequences. CDR3 length: 18 residues. Germline V gives CDR1 SGHNT, CDR2 YYREEE (reference sequence). This chain joins TRBV5-4 and TRBJ1-6. Material for sequencing was blood. The clonotype comes from a human donor with ulcerative colitis or Crohn's disease, or a healthy co-twin of an affected twin (not recorded which). CDR3 loop: CASSLDGSVSSYNSPLHF.